The sequence of this TCR beta chain was determined in a study of OX40 agonist ivuxolimab in advanced cancers. Study information: Among those enrolled, mean age was about 63 years (range about 23 to 90) and 75% to 90% were male. Past anti-PD-1, anti-PD-L1 or anti-CTLA-4 therapy was accepted, and 40% had received some.

Findings and limits, study-wide: Among T cells, CD8+ cells averaged more expanded clones than CD4+ cells.

This table comes from immunoSEQ multiplex PCR, and its TCRdb copy is limited to in-frame clones, with some not included. The data show around 41,000 clones, more than 75% seen once. V was clipped by 7 bases and J by 3 bases, with 21 bases between them. Germline CDR1 MNHEY, CDR2 SMNVEV (reference sequence). This CDR3 spans 16 amino acids. Of note for this clone: What it recognizes is unknown.

The sequencing here drew on CD4+ or CD8+ T cells sorted from blood, taken in a trial of the OX40 agonist ivuxolimab. V and J are TRBV27 and TRBJ1-1; tentatively, D is TRBD1 (5 bases). This clonotype was sampled from an adult with an advanced solid tumor such as melanoma, head and neck, liver or kidney cancer. This CDR3 reads CASTSSQGLEDTEAFF. DNA of the CDR3: TGTGCCAGCACTAGTTCTCAGGGCCTCGAGGACACTGAAGCTTTCTTT.